What follows describes a single TCR beta chain. Its antigen remains unidentified. The data originate from a study of shared clonotypes between healthy human individuals. Looking at the study overall: Sampling drew on donors who were a couple of women and three men aged 18 to 49.

Study-level points and caveats: Only a few donors were included, so the genetic and exposure-history diversity represented was limited.

V dropped 5 bases and J dropped 9 bases, with 15 bases sitting between them. CDR3 size: 13 residues. Germline values: CDR1 SGDLS, CDR2 YYNGEE. Sequencing used immunoSEQ multiplex PCR; TCRdb keeps in-frame clones, though not all of them. The sample contains around 990,000 clones, around 77% of which appear only once. This chain joins TRBV9 and TRBJ2-1; TRBD2 is a possible D gene (6 bases). Sequencing used memory CD4+ T cells from PBMCs. Specified subset: CD45RA-negative fraction. The sequence came from a man aged 18 to 29 in good health. Some clones in this sample may be carry-over from other donors' samples. The CDR3 reads CASSVGGGVEQFF. The CDR3 DNA is TGTGCCAGCAGTGTCGGAGGAGGGGTTGAGCAGTTCTTC. Full variable domain (missing parts from reference TRBV9 and TRBJ2-1): DSGVTQTPKHLITATGQRVTLRCSPRSGDLSVYWYQQSLDQGLQFLIQYYNGEERAKGNILERFSAQQFPDLHSELNLSSLELGDSALYFCASSVGGGVEQFFGPGTRLTVL.